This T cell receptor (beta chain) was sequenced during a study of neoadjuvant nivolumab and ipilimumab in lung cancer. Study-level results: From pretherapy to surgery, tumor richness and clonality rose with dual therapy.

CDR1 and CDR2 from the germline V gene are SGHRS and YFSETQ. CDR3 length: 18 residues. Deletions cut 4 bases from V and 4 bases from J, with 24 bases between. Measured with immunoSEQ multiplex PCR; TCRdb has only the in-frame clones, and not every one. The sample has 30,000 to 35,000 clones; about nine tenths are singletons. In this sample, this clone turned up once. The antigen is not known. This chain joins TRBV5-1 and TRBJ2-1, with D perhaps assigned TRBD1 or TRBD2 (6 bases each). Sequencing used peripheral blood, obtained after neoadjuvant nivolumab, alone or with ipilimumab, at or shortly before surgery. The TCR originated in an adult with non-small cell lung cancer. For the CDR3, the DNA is TGCGCCAGCAGCATACTAGGGGGGCCTTTCGCAACTTACAATGAGCAGTTCTTC. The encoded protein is CASSILGGPFATYNEQFF.